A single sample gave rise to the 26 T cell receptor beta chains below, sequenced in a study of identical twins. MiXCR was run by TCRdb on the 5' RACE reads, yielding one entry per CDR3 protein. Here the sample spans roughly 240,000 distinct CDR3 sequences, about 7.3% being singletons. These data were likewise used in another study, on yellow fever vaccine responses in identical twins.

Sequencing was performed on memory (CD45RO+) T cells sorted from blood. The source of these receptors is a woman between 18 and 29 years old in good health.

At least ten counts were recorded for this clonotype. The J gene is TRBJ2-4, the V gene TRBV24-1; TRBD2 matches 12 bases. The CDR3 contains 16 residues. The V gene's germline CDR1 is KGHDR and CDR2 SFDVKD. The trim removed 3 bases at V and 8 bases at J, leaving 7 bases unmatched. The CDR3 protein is CATSDATSGSVDIQYF. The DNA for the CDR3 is TGTGCCACCAGTGATGCGACTAGCGGGAGCGTGGACATTCAGTACTTC.

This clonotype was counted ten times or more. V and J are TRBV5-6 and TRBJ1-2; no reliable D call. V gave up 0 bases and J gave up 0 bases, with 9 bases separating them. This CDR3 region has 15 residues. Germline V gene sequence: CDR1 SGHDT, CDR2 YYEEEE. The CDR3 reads CASSLDVVPNYGYTF. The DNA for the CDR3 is TGTGCCAGCAGCTTGGACGTCGTCCCTAACTATGGCTACACCTTC.

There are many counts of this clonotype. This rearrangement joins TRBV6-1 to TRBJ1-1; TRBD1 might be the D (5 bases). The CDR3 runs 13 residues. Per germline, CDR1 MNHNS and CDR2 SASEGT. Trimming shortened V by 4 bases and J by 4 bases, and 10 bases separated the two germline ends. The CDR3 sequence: CASSGRVGTEAFF. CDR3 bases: TGTGCCAGCAGTGGCAGGGTAGGCACTGAAGCTTTCTTT.

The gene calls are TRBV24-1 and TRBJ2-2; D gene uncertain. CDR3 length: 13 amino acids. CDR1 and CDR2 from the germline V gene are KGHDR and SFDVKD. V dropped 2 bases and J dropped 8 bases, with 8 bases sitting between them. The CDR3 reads CATSDYRSGELFF. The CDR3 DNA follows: TGTGCCACCAGTGATTACCGGTCGGGGGAGCTGTTTTTT.

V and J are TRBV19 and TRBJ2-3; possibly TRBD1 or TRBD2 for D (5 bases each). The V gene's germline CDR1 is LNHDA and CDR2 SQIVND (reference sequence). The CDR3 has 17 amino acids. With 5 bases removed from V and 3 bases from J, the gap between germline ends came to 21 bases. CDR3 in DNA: TGTGCCAGTAGTCTTCAACCCGGGATAGGGGCGACAGATACGCAGTATTTT. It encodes CASSLQPGIGATDTQYF.

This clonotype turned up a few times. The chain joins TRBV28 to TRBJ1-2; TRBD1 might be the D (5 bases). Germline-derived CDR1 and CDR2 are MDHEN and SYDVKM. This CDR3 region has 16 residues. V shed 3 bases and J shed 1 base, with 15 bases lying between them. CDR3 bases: TGTGCCAGCAGTTTCCCAACGGGACGGATTAACTATGGCTACACCTTC. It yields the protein CASSFPTGRINYGYTF.

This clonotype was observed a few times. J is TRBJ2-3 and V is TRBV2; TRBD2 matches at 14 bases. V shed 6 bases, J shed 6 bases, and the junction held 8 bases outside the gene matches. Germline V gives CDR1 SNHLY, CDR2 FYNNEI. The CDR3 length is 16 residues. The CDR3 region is CASRSGTSGSFDTQYF. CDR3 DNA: TGTGCCAGCAGGTCCGGGACTAGCGGGAGTTTCGATACGCAGTATTTT.

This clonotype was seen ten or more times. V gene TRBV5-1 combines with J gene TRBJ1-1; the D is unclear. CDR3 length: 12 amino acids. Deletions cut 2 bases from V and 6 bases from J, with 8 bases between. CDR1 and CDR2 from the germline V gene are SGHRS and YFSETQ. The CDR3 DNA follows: TGCGCCAGCAGCTTCGGCCAAGCTGAAGCTTTCTTT. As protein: CASSFGQAEAFF.

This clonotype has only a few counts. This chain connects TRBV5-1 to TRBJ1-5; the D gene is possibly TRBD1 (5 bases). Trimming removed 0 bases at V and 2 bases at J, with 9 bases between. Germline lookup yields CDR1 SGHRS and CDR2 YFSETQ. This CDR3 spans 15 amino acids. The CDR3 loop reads CASSLGGRGNQPQHF. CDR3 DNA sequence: TGCGCCAGCAGCTTGGGGGGGAGGGGCAATCAGCCCCAGCATTTT.

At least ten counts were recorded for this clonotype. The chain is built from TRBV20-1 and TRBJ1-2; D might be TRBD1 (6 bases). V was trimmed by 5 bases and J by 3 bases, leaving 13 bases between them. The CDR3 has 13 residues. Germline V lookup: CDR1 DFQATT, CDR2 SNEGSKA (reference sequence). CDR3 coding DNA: TGCAGTGCTTCCCCGGACAGAGACTATGGCTACACCTTC. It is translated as CSASPDRDYGYTF.

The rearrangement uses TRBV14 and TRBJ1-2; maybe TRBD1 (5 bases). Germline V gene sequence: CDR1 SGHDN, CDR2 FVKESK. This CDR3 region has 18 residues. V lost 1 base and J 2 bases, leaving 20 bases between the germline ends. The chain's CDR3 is CASSQAQGNFRGNYGYTF. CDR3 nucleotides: TGTGCCAGCAGCCAAGCCCAGGGAAACTTTCGGGGGAACTATGGCTACACCTTC.

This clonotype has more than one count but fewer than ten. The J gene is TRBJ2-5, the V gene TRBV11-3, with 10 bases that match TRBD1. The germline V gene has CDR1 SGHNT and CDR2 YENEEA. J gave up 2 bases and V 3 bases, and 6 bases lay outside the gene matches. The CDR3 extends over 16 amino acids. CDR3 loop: CASSLGTGVAQETQYF. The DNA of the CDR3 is TGTGCCAGCAGCTTGGGGACAGGGGTTGCTCAAGAGACCCAGTACTTC.

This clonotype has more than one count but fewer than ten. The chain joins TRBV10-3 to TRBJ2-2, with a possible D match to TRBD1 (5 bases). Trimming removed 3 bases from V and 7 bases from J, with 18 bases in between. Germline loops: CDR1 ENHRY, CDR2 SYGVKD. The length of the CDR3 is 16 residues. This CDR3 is CAISDNDQNDSGELFF. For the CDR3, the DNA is TGTGCCATCAGTGATAACGACCAAAATGACAGCGGGGAGCTGTTTTTT.

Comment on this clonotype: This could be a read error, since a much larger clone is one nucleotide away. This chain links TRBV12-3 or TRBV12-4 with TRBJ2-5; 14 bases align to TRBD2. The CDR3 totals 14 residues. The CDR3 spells CASRPGLAGETQCF. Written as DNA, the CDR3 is TGTGCCAGCAGACCGGGACTAGCGGGGGAGACCCAGTGCTTC.

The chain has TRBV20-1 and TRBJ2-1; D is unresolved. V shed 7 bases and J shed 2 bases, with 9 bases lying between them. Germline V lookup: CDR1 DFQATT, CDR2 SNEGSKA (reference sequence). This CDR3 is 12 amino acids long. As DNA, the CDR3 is TGCAGTGTGCAGAAGGCCTACAATGAGCAGTTCTTC. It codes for CSVQKAYNEQFF.

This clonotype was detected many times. The CDR3 here is CASSLDGPLSNQPQHF. The DNA of the CDR3 is TGTGCCAGCAGCTTAGATGGGCCCTTGAGCAATCAGCCCCAGCATTTT. This rearrangement joins TRBV11-2 to TRBJ1-5; no reliable D call. V gave up 0 bases and J gave up 1 base, with 10 bases separating them. This CDR3 contains 16 residues. CDR1 is SGHAT and CDR2 is FQNNGV in the germline V gene.

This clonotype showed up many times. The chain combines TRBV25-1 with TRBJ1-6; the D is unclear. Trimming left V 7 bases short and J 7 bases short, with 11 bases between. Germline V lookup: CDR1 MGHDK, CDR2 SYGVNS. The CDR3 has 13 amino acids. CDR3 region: CASKREINSPLHF. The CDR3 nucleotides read TGTGCCAGCAAGCGGGAAATCAATTCACCCCTCCACTTT.

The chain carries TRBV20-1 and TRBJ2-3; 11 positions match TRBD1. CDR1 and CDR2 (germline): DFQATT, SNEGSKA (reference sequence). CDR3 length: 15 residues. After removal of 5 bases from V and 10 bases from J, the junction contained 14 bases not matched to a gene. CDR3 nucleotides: TGCAGTGCTCCCTTGGGACAGGGGGTTAAGGGAGCGCAGTATTTT. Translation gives CSAPLGQGVKGAQYF.

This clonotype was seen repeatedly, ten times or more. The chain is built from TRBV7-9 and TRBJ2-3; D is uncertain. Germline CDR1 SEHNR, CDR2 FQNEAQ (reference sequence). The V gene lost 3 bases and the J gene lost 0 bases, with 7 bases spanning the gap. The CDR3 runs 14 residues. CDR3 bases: TGTGCCAGCAGCTTTGGGCAGAGCACAGATACGCAGTATTTT. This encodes CASSFGQSTDTQYF.

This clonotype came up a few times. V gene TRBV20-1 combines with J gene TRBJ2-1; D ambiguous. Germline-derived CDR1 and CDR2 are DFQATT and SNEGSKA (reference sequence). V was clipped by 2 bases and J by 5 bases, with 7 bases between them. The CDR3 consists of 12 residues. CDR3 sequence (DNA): TGCAGTGCTAGAAGCCAGCACAATGAGCAGTTCTTC. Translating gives CSARSQHNEQFF.

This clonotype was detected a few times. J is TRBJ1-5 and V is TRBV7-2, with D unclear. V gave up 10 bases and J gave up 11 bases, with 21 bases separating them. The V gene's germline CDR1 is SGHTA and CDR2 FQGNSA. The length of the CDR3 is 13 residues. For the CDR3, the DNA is TGTGCCACTCGAAGCGGCCCGGTTGGGGCCCAGCATTTT. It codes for CATRSGPVGAQHF.

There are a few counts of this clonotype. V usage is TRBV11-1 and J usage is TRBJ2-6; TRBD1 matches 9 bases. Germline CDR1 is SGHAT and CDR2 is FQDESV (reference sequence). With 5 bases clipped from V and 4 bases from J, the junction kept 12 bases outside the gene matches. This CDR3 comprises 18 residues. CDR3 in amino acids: CASSQEDRGLPGANVLTF. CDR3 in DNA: TGTGCCAGCAGCCAGGAGGACAGGGGACTACCCGGGGCCAACGTCCTGACTTTC. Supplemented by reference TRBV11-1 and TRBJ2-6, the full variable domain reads EAEVAQSPRYKITEKSQAVAFWCDPISGHATLYWYRQILGQGPELLVQFQDESVVDDSQLPKDRFSAERLKGVDSTLKIQPAELGDSAMYLCASSQEDRGLPGANVLTFGAGSRLTVL.

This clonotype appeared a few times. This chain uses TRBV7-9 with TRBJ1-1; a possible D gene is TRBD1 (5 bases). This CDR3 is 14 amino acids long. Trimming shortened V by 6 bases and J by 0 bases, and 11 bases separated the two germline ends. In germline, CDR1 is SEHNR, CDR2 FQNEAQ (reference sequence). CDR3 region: CASRPGGLNTEAFF. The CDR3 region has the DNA TGTGCCAGCAGACCTGGGGGTCTGAACACTGAAGCTTTCTTT.

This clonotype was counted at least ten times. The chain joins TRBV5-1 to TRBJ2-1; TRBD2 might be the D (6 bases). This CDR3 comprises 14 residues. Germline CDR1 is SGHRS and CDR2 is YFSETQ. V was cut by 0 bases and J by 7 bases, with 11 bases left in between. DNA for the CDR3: TGCGCCAGCAGCTTGGGCTTAGCGGAAAATGAGCAGTTCTTC. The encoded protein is CASSLGLAENEQFF.

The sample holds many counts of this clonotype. For the CDR3, the DNA is TGTGCCAGCAGCTTAAGATTCAGGTATGAGGTGGGAGCAACTGAAGCTTTCTTT. It yields the protein CASSLRFRYEVGATEAFF. The rearrangement uses TRBV13 and TRBJ1-1; D call uncertain. Germline V gene data show CDR1 as PRHDT and CDR2 as FYEKMQ (reference sequence). This CDR3 contains 18 residues. V was trimmed by 2 bases and J by 5 bases, leaving 24 bases between them.

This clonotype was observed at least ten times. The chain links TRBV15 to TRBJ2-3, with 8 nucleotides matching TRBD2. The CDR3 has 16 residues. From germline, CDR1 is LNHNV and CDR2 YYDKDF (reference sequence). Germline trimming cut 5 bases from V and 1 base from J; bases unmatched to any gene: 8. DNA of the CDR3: TGTGCCACCAGCCTTAGAACGGGGGGGCGCACAGATACGCAGTATTTT. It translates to CATSLRTGGRTDTQYF. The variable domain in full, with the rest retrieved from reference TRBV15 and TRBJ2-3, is DAMVIQNPRYQVTQFGKPVTLSCSQTLNHNVMYWYQQKSSQAPKLLFHYYDKDFNNEADTPDNFQSRRPNTSFCFLDIRSPGLGDTAMYLCATSLRTGGRTDTQYFGPGTRLTVL.